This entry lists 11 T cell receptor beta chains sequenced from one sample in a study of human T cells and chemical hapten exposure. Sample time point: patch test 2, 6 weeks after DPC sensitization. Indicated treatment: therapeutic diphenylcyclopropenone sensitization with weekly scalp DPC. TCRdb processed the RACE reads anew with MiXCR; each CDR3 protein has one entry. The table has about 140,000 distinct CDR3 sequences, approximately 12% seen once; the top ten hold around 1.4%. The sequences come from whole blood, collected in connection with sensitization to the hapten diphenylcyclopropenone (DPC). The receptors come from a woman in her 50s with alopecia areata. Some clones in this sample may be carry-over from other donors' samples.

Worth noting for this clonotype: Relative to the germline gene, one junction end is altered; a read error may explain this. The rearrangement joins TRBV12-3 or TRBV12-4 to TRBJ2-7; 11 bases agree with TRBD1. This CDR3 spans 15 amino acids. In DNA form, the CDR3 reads TGTGCCGGCAGTTTTTGGGACAGGGGGGAGGAGAAGCAGTACTTC. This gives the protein CAGSFWDRGEEKQYF.

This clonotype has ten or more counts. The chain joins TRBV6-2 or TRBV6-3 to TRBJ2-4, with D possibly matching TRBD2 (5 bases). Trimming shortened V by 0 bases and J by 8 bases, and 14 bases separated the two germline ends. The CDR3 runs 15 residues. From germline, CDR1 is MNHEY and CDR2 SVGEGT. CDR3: CASSYSRTPPDIQYF. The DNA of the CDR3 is TGTGCCAGCAGTTACTCGAGGACTCCCCCCGACATTCAGTACTTC.

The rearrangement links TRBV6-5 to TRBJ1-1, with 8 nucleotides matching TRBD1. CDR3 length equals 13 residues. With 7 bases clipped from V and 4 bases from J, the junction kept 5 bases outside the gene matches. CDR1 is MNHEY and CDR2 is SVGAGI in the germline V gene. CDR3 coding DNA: TGTGCCAGCAACAGGGGGGGACGCACTGAAGCTTTCTTT. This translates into CASNRGGRTEAFF.

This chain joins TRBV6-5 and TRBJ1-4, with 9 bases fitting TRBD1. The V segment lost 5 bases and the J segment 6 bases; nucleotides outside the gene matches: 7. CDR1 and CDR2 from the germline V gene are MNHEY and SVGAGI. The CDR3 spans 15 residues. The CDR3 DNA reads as TGTGCCAGCAGTAGATTACAGGGGGCGCATGAAAAACTGTTTTTT. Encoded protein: CASSRLQGAHEKLFF.

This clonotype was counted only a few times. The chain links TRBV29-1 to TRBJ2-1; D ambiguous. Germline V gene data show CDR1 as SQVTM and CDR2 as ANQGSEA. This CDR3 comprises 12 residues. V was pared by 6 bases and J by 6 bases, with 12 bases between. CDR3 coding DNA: TGCAGCGTAAAACCTCCTGGCAATGAGCAGTTCTTC. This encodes CSVKPPGNEQFF.

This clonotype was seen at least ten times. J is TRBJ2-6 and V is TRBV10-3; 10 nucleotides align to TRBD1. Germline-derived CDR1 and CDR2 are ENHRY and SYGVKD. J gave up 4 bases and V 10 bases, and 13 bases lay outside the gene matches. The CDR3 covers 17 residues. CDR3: CATRRDRGSWGANVLTF. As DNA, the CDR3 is TGTGCCACCAGGAGGGACAGGGGCAGTTGGGGGGCCAACGTCCTGACTTTC.

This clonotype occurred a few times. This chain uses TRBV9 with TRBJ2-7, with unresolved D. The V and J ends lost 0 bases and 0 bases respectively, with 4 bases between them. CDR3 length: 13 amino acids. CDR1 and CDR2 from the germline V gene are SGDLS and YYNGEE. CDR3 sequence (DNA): TGTGCCAGCAGCGTAGGCGGCTCCTACGAGCAGTACTTC. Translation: CASSVGGSYEQYF.

The CDR3 is CASSQSRTASSYEQYF. CDR3 DNA: TGCGCCAGCAGTCAATCGAGGACGGCCAGCTCCTACGAGCAGTACTTC. The chain employs TRBV23-1 and TRBJ2-7; unclear D gene. TRBV23-1 is an ORF, and what it does is uncertain. V was clipped by 0 bases and J by 0 bases, with 12 bases between them. The CDR3 is 16 amino acids.

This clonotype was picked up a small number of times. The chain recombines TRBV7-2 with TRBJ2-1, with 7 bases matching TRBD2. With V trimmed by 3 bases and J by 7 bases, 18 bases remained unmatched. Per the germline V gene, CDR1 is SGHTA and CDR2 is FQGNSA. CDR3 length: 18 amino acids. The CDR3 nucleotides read TGTGCCAGCAGCTTGGGAGGACTAGAGGAGGAGCGTGTGAATGAGCAGTTCTTC. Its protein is CASSLGGLEEERVNEQFF.

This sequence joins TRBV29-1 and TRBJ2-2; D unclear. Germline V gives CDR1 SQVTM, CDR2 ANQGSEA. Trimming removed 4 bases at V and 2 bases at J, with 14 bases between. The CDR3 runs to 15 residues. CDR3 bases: TGCAGCGTTGTAGTCCGGGCAACAAACACCGGGGAGCTGTTTTTT. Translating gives CSVVVRATNTGELFF.

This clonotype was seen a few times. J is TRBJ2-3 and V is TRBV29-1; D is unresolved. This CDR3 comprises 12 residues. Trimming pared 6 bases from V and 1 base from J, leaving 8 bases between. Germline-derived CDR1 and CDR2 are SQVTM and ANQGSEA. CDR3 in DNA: TGCAGCGTGGACCTCCGCACAGATACGCAGTATTTT. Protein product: CSVDLRTDTQYF.